What follows describes a single T cell receptor (beta chain). What antigen it recognizes has not been identified. One base away there is no much larger clone; base qualities are not given. Participants in the prospective study were enrolled through a virtual design, were aged about 18 to 90 years, and lived in approximately 24 United States geographic areas. To assign participants to cohorts, the prospective study relied on clinical history that participants themselves reported in a screening survey and a study questionnaire. ImmuneRACE Cohort 3 recovered participants were defined by two consecutive negative NP/OP PCR tests, healthcare professional clearance, or symptom resolution. Each participant in the prospective study had whole blood, serum and a nasopharyngeal or oropharyngeal swab collected by mobile phlebotomists. Over a roughly 2-month period, participants in the prospective study had the option of providing additional blood draws and questionnaires. Blood samples from the prospective study were shipped frozen or at room temperature prior to DNA extraction.

This specimen belongs to a study of blood T cell repertoires in COVID-19 (dated by TCRdb to between 2020 and 2021). Regarding the complete study: Samples from collaborators originated in the United States, Italy and Spain and spanned both the acute and convalescent phases of COVID-19. The prospective study material was composed of cDNA or gDNA derived from T cells, B-cell-depleted T cells, or PBMCs. Subjects who had been exposed to COVID-19, were actively infected with it, or had recovered from it provided the deeply sampled blood TCRbeta repertoires that made up the dataset. The repertoires were released in a freely available public database intended as a resource for research on the immune response to SARS-CoV-2. Samples came from the ongoing ImmuneRACE study (first 160 participants) plus 1,254 subjects from 6 global collaborators. Sample metadata almost always included a de-identified subject ID, COVID-19 status, age in years and sex. Where HLA class I and class II types were available, the types were taken from metadata supplied by the sample provider, not from assay-based typing. The investigation overall reported the following: The amount of clinical and demographic metadata varied by source and participant and was provided uncurated.

The CDR3 runs 14 residues from the cysteine to the phenylalanine. CDR3 DNA is the only sequence kept; it has 42 bases, read in frame from the first base. The germline V gene sets CDR1 to SGHTA and CDR2 to FQGNSA. V and J are trimmed by 1 base and 8 bases, and the gene matches miss 3 bases of the junction. TCRbeta CDR3 regions were amplified from genomic DNA using the immunoSEQ Assay, a bias-controlled multiplex PCR. The authors processed their data as follows. The number of nucleated cells in each sample was estimated by amplification of reference gene primers within the assay. Sequence reads were collapsed and filtered to measure the absolute abundance of every unique TCRbeta CDR3 rearrangement. For each sample, productive Simpson clonality was calculated as the square root of Simpson's diversity index over productive rearrangements. The clones in this table, taken by TCRdb from immuneACCESS, are in-frame only. Not every clone is retained; where verified, under half of the shortfall comes from an unresolved V gene, and the cause of the rest is unknown. V and J calls and clone size are those listed in that table; D and trimming were worked out from the DNA. The sample contains some 340,000 clones, 75% to 90% of them found a single time. The leading ten clones occupy about 5% of the sample.

This chain is built from TRBV7-2 and TRBJ2-1, and 9 junctional nucleotides match TRBD1. Sequenced: PBMCs or T cells enriched from blood (not recorded which). This clonotype was obtained from a woman between 50 and 59 years old who had recovered from COVID-19. The CDR3 region reads CASSLDRGQDEQFF. The nucleotide sequence reads as follows: TGTGCCAGCAGCTTAGACAGGGGGCAAGATGAGCAGTTCTTC. Reference TRBV7-2 and TRBJ2-1 proteins supply the regions before and after the CDR3; the full variable domain is: GAGVSQSPSNKVTEKGKDVELRCDPISGHTALYWYRQSLGQGLEFLIYFQGNSAPDKSGLPSDRFSAERTGGSVSTLTIQRTQQEDSAVYLCASSLDRGQDEQFFGPGTRLTVL.